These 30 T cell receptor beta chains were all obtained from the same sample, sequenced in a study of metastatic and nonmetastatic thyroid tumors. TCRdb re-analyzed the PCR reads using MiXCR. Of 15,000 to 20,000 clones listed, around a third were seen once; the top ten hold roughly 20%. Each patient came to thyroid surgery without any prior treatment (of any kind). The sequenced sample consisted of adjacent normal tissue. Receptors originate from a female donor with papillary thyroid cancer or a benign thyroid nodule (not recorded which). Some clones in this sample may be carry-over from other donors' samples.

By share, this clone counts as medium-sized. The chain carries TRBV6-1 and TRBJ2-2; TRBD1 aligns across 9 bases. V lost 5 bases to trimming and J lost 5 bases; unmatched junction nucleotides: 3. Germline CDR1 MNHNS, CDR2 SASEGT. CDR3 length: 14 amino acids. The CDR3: CASSRTGETGELFF. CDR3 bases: TGTGCCAGCAGTCGGACAGGGGAAACCGGGGAGCTGTTTTTT.

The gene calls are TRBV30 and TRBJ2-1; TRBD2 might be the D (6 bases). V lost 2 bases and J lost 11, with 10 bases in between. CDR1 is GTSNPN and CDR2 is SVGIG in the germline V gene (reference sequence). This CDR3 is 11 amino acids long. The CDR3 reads CAWSPAGQQFF. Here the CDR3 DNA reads TGTGCCTGGAGTCCGGCGGGACAGCAGTTCTTC. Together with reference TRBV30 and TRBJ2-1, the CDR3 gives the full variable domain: SQTIHQWPATLVQPVGSPLSLECTVEGTSNPNLYWYRQAAGRGLQLLFYSVGIGQISSEVPQNLSASRPQDRQFILSSKKLLLSDSGFYLCAWSPAGQQFFGPGTRLTVL.

CDR3 region: CAWSVRRLAGGSGANVLTF. As DNA, the CDR3 is TGTGCCTGGAGTGTACGGAGACTAGCGGGGGGCTCTGGGGCCAACGTCCTGACTTTC. The chain links TRBV30 to TRBJ2-6; TRBD2 matches at 13 bases. Germline CDR1 is GTSNPN and CDR2 is SVGIG (reference sequence). With V trimmed by 0 bases and J by 0 bases, 5 bases remained unmatched. This CDR3 is built from 19 residues.

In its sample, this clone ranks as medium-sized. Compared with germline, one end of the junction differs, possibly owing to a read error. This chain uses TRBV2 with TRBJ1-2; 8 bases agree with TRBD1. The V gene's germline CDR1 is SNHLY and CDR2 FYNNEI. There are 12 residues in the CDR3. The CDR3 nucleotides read TGTGCCAGCAGGGAAGACAGGGGAGGCTACACCTTC. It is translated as CASREDRGGYTF.

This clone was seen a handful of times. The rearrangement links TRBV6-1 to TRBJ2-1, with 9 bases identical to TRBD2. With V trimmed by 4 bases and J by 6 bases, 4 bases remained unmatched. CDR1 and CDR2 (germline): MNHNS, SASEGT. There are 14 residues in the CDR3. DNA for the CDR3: TGTGCCAGCAGTGGTCTAGCGGGAAGCAATGAGCAGTTCTTC. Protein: CASSGLAGSNEQFF.

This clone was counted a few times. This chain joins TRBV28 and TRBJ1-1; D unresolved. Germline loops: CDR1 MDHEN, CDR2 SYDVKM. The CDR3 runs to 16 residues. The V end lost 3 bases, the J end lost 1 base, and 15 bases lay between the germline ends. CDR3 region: CASSFSRRTPNTEAFF. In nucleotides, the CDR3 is TGTGCCAGCAGTTTCTCCCGCAGGACCCCGAACACTGAAGCTTTCTTT.

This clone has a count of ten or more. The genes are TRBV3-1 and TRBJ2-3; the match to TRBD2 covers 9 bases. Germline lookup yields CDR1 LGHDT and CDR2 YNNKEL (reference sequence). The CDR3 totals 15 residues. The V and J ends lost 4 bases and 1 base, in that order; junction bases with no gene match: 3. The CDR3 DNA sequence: TGTGCCAGCAGCCTTAGCGGGGGTGGCACAGATACGCAGTATTTT. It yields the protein CASSLSGGGTDTQYF.

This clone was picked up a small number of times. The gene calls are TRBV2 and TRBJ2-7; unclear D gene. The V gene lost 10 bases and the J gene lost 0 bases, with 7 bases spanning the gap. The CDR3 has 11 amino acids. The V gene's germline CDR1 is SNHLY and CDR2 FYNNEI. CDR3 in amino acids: CATQASYEQYF. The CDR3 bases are TGTGCCACCCAAGCCTCCTACGAGCAGTACTTC.

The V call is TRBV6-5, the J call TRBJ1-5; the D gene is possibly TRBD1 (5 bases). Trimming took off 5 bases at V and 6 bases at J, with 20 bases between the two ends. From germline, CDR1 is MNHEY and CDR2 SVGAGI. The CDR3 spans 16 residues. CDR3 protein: CASSGGTETGSQPQHF. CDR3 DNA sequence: TGTGCCAGCAGTGGCGGGACGGAGACGGGCAGTCAGCCCCAGCATTTT.

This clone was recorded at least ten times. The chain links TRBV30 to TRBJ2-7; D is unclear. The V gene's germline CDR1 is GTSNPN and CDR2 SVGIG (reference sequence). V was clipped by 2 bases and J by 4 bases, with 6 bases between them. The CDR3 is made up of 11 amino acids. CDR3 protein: CAWSKVYEQYF. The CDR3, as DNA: TGTGCCTGGAGTAAGGTATACGAGCAGTACTTC.

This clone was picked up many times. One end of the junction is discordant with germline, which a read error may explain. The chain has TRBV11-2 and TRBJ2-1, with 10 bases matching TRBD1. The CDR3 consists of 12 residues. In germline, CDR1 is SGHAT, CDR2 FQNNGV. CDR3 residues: CASSLMGTGVAF. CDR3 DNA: TGTGCCAGCAGCTTAATGGGGACAGGGGTGGCCTTC.

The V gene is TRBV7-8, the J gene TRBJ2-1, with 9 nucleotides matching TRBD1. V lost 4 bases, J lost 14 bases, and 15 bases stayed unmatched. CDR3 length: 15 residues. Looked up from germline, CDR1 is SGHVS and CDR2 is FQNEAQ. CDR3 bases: TGTGCCAGCAGCTCTACCCGTAGAGTTACAGGGGGCGAGTTCTTC. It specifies CASSSTRRVTGGEFF.

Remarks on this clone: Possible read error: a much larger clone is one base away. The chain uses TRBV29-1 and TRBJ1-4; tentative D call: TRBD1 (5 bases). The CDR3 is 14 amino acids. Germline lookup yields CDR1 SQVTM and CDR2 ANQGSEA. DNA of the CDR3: TGCAGCGCCCTAGGAGGGGTTGGTAATGAAGAACTGTTTTTT. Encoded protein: CSALGGVGNEELFF.

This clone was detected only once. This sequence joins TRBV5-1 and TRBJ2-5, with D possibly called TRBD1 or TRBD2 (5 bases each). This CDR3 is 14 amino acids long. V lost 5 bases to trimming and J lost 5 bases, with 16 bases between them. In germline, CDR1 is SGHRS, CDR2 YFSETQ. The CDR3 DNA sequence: TGCGCCAGCAGTCCCGGGACGAGCTCCGAGACCCAGTACTTC. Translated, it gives CASSPGTSSETQYF.

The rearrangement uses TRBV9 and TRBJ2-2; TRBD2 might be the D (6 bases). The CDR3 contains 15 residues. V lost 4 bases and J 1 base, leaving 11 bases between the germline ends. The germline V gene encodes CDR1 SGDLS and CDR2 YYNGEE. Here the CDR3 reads CASSLMGGNTGELFF. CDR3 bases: TGTGCCAGCAGCTTAATGGGAGGGAACACCGGGGAGCTGTTTTTT.

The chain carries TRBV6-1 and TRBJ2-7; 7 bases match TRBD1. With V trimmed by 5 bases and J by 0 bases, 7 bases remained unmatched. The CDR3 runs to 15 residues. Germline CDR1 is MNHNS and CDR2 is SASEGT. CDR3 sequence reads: CASSWTGRSSYEQYF. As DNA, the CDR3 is TGTGCCAGCAGTTGGACAGGCCGGAGCTCCTACGAGCAGTACTTC.

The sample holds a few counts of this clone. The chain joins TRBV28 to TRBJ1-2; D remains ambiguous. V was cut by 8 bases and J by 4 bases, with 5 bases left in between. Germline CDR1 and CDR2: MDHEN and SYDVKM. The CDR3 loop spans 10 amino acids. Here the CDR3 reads CASGRYGYTF. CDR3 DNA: TGTGCCAGCGGCCGCTATGGCTACACCTTC.

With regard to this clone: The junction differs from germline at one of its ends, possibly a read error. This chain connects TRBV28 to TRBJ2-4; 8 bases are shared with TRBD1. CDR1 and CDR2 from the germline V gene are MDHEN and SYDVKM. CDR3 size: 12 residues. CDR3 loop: CASSSGRTGHHF. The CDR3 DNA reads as TGTGCCAGCAGTTCCGGTAGGACAGGGCACCACTTC.

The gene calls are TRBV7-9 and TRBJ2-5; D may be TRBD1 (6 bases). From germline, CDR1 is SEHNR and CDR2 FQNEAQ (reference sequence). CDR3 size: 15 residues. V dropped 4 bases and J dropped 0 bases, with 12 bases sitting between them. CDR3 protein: CASSSRRDNQETQYF. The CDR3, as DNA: TGTGCCAGCAGCTCGCGCCGGGACAACCAAGAGACCCAGTACTTC.

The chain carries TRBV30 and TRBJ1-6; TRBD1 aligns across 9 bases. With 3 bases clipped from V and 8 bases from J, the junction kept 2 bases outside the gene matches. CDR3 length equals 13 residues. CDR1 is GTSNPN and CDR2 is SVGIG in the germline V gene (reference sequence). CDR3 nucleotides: TGTGCCTGGAGGGGACAGGGATATTCACCCCTCCACTTT. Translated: CAWRGQGYSPLHF.

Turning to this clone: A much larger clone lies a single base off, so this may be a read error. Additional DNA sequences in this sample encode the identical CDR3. The CDR3 spells CASSVGDSPTDEQYF. The CDR3 nucleotides are TGTGCCAGCAGTGTAGGCGACAGCCCTACAGACGAGCAGTACTTC. The rearrangement uses TRBV2 and TRBJ2-7; D perhaps matches TRBD1 (5 bases). CDR1 is SNHLY and CDR2 is FYNNEI in the germline V gene. V was trimmed by 4 bases and J by 5 bases, leaving 18 bases between them. This CDR3 is built from 15 residues.

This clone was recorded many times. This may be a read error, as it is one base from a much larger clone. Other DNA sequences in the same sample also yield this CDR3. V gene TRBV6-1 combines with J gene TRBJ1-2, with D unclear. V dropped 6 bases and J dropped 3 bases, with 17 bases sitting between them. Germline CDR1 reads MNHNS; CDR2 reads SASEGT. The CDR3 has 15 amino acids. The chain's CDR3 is CASSSVGEMDYGYTF. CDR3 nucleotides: TGTGCCAGCAGCTCTGTCGGGGAGATGGACTATGGCTACACCTTC.

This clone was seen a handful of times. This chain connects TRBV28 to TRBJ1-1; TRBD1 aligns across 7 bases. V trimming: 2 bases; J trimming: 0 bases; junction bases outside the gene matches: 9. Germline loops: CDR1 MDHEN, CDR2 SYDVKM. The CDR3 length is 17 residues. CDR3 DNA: TGTGCCAGCAGTTTAAGGGCCAGGGGGGTATTGAACACTGAAGCTTTCTTT. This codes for CASSLRARGVLNTEAFF.

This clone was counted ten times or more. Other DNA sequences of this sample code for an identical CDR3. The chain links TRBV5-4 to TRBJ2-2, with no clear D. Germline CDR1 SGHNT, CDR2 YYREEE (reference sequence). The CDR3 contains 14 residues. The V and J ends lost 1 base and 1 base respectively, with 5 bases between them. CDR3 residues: CASSLRVNTGELFF. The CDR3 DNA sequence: TGTGCCAGCAGCTTGAGGGTGAACACCGGGGAGCTGTTTTTT.

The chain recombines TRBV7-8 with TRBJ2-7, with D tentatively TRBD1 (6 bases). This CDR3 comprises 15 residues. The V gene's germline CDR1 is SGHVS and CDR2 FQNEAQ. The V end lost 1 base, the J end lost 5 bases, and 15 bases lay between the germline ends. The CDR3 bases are TGTGCCAGCAGCTTAGAACAGGGAGAAAATCACGAGCAGTACTTC. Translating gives CASSLEQGENHEQYF.

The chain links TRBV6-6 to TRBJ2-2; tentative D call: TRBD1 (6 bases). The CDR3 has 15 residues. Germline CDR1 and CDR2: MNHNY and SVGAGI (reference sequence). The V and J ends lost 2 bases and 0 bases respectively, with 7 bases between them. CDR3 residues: CASSYGTPNTGELFF. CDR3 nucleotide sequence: TGTGCCAGCAGTTACGGGACACCGAACACCGGGGAGCTGTTTTTT.

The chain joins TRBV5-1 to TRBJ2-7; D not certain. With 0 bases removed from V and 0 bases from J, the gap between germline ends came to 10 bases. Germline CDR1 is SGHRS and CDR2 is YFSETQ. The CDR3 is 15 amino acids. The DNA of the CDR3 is TGCGCCAGCAGCTTGGGCTCTTGGAGCTCCTACGAGCAGTACTTC. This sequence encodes CASSLGSWSSYEQYF.

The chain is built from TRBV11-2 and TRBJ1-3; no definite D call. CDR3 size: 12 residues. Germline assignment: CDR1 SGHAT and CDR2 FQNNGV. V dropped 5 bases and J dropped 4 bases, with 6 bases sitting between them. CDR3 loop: CASSQQGNTIYF. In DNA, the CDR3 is TGTGCCAGCAGCCAACAGGGAAACACCATATATTTT.

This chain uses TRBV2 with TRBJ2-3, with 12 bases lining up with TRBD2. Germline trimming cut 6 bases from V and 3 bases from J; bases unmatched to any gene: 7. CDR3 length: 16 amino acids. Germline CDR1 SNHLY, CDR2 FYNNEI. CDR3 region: CASRLGLAGTTDTQYF. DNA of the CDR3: TGTGCCAGCAGGCTCGGACTAGCGGGAACAACAGATACGCAGTATTTT.

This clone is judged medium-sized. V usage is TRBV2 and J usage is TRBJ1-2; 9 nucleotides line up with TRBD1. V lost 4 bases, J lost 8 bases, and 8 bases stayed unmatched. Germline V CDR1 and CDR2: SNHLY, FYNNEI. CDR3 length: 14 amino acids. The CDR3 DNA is TGTGCCAGCAGTGTATCGGGACAGGGTATCGGCTACACCTTC. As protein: CASSVSGQGIGYTF.